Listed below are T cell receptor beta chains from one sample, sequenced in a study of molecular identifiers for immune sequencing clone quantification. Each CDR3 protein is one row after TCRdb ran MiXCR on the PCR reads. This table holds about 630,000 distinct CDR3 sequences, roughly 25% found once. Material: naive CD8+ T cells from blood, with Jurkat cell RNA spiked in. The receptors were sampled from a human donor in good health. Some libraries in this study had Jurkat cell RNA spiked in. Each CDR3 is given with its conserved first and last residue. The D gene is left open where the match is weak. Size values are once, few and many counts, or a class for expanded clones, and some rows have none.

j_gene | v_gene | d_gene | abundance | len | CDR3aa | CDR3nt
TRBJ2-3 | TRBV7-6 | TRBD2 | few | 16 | CASSPLLAGDGDTQYF | TGTGCCAGCAGCCCCCTACTAGCGGGAGACGGAGATACGCAGTATTTT
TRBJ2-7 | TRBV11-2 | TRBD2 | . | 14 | CASTTSGNSYEQYF | TGTGCCAGCACCACAAGCGGGAATTCCTACGAGCAGTACTTC
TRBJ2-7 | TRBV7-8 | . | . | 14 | CASSFADLGYEQYF | TGTGCCAGCAGCTTTGCGGACCTGGGCTACGAGCAGTACTTC
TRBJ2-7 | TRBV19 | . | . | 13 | CASSIAGDYEQYF | TGTGCCAGTAGTATAGCAGGGGACTACGAGCAGTACTTC
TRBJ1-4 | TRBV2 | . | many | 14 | CASTVGPANEKLFF | TGTGCCAGCACCGTTGGGCCTGCTAATGAAAAACTGTTTTTT
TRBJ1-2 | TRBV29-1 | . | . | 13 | CSAGGGQRYGYTF | TGCAGCGCCGGGGGGGGACAAAGATATGGCTACACCTTC
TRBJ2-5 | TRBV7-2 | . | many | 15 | CASSRPGEYGETQYF | TGTGCCAGCAGTCGGCCGGGGGAGTACGGAGAGACCCAGTACTTC
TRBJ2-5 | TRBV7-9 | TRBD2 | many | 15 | CASSLLAGVGETQYF | TGTGCCAGCAGCTTGCTAGCGGGAGTAGGAGAGACCCAGTACTTC
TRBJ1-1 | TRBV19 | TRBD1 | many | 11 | CASSIGGEAFF | TGTGCCAGCAGTATAGGGGGCGAGGCTTTCTTT
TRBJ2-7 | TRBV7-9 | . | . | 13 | CASSITREVEQYF | TGTGCCAGCAGCATAACCAGGGAGGTCGAGCAGTACTTC
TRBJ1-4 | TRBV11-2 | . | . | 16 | CASSLDSPLTNEKLFF | TGTGCCAGCAGCTTAGATAGTCCTTTAACTAATGAAAAACTGTTTTTT
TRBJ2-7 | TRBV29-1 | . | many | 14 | CSVSTGQDPYEQYF | TGCAGCGTTTCAACAGGGCAAGACCCCTACGAGCAGTACTTC
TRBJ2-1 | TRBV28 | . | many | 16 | CASSLPQRTYYNEQFF | TGTGCCAGCAGTTTGCCTCAGCGGACCTACTACAATGAGCAGTTCTTC
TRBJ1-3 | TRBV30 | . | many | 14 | CAWLPTELGNTIYF | TGTGCCTGGCTCCCGACAGAACTTGGAAACACCATATATTTT
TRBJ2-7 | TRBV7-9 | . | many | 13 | CASSPKNSYEQYF | TGTGCCAGCAGCCCTAAAAACAGCTACGAGCAGTACTTC
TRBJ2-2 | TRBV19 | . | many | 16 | CASSRWAGDNTGELFF | TGTGCCAGTAGTAGGTGGGCAGGGGATAACACCGGGGAGCTGTTTTTT
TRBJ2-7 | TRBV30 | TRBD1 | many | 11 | CAWSTGAEQYF | TGTGCCTGGAGTACAGGGGCCGAGCAGTACTTC
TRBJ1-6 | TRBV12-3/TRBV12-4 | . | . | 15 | CASSQAGPYNSPLHF | TGTGCCAGCAGTCAAGCAGGGCCCTATAATTCACCCCTCCACTTT
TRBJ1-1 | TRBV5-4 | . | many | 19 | CASSPFLELPGGVNTEAFF | TGTGCCAGCAGCCCCTTTTTGGAGCTTCCGGGAGGGGTGAACACTGAAGCTTTCTTT
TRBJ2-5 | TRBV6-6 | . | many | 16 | CASSYYGQIDQETQYF | TGTGCCAGCAGTTACTACGGACAGATCGACCAAGAGACCCAGTACTTC
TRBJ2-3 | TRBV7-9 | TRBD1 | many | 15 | CASSHGTGPTDTQYF | TGTGCCAGCAGCCATGGGACAGGACCCACAGATACGCAGTATTTT
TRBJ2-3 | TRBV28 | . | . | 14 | CASNRHNRQYPQYF | TGTGCCAGCAACCGCCATAACCGCCAGTATCCGCAGTATTTT
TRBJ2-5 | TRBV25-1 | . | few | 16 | CASSENPGTYVETQYF | TGTGCCAGCAGTGAAAACCCAGGGACATACGTAGAGACCCAGTACTTC
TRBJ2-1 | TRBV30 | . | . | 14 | CAWSRSSSYNEQFF | TGTGCCTGGAGTAGATCCAGCTCCTACAATGAGCAGTTCTTC
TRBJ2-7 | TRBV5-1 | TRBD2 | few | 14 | CASSLYAGDYEQYF | TGCGCCAGCAGCTTGTATGCGGGAGACTACGAGCAGTACTTC
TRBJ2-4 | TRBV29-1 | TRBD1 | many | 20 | CSVEDRIGQGKGWSKNIQYF | TGCAGCGTTGAAGATCGAATTGGACAGGGGAAGGGTTGGTCCAAAAACATTCAGTACTTC
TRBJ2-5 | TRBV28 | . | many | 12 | CASSHAGETQYF | TGTGCCAGCAGTCACGCCGGGGAGACCCAGTACTTC
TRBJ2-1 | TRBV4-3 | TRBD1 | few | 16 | CASSQDPHTGVNEQFF | TGCGCCAGCAGCCAAGATCCCCATACAGGGGTCAATGAGCAGTTCTTC
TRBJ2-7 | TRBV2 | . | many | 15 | CASSEGHPFSYEQYF | TGTGCCAGCAGTGAAGGGCACCCGTTCTCCTACGAGCAGTACTTC
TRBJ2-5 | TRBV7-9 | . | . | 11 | CASSPQEPQYF | TGTGCCAGCAGCCCACAAGAGCCCCAGTACTTC
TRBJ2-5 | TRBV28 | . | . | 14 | CASSYRQHQETQYF | TGTGCCAGCAGCTACAGACAGCACCAAGAGACCCAGTACTTC
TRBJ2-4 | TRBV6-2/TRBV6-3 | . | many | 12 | CASSVPGNIQYF | TGTGCCAGCTCAGTGCCCGGAAACATTCAGTACTTC
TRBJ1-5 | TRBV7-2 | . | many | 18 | CASSPDVGGTFSNQPQHF | TGTGCCAGCAGCCCAGATGTAGGGGGAACCTTTAGCAATCAGCCCCAGCATTTT
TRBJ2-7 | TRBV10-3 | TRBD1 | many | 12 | CAISATGDEQYF | TGTGCCATCAGTGCGACAGGGGACGAGCAGTACTTC
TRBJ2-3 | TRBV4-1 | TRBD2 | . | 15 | CARSLLAGVTDTQYF | TGCGCCCGCAGTCTACTAGCGGGAGTCACAGATACGCAGTATTTT
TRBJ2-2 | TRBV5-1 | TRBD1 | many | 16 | CASTPSGTDYTGELFF | TGCGCCAGCACCCCGTCCGGGACAGACTACACCGGGGAGCTGTTTTTT
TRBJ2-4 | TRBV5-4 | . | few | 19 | CASSLGPSDILALKNIQYF | TGTGCCAGCAGCTTGGGACCTAGCGACATCCTGGCCCTAAAAAACATTCAGTACTTC
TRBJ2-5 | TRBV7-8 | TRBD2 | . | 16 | CASSFSGGTYQEPPYF | TGTGCCAGCAGCTTTAGCGGGGGGACGTACCAAGAGCCCCCGTACTTC
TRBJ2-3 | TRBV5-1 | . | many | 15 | CASSLAGVPPDTQYF | TGCGCCAGCAGCTTGGCAGGGGTCCCTCCAGATACGCAGTATTTT
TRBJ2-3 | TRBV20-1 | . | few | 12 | CSARVETPTQYF | TGCAGTGCTAGAGTAGAGACTCCTACGCAGTATTTT
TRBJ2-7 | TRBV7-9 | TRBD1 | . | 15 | CASSLALGTGDEQYF | TGTGCCAGCAGCTTAGCCCTCGGGACAGGGGACGAGCAGTACTTC
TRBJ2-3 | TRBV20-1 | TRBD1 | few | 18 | CSASLGTGLNLPTDTQYF | TGCAGTGCTAGTCTCGGGACAGGCTTGAACCTCCCCACAGATACGCAGTATTTT
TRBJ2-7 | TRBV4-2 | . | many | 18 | CASSPTTIGDRGLREQYF | TGTGCCAGCAGCCCTACAACGATAGGAGACCGCGGTTTGCGGGAGCAGTACTTC
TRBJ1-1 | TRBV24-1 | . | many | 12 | CATSSANTEAFF | TGTGCCACCAGTTCTGCGAACACTGAAGCTTTCTTT
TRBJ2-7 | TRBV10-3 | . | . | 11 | CAITDGGEQYF | TGTGCCATCACCGACGGGGGAGAGCAGTACTTC
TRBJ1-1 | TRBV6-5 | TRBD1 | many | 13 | CASNQGGNTEAFF | TGTGCCAGCAACCAGGGGGGGAACACTGAAGCTTTCTTT
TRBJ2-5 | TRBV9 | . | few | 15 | CASSVGGLPGETQYF | TGTGCCAGCAGCGTAGGGGGACTCCCGGGAGAGACCCAGTACTTC
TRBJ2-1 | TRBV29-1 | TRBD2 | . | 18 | CSVEGPTSGRASYNGQFF | TGCAGCGTTGAAGGACCAACTAGCGGGAGGGCGTCTTACAATGGGCAGTTCTTC
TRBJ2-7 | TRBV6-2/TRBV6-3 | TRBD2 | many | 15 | CASAIGGGASYEQYF | TGTGCCAGCGCCATCGGCGGGGGGGCCTCGTACGAGCAGTACTTC
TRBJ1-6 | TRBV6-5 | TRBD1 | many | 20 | CASSYSPGQGIGPYNSPLHF | TGTGCCAGCAGTTATTCACCCGGACAGGGGATCGGGCCTTATAATTCACCCCTCCACTTT
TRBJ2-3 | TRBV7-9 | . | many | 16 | CASSGQAGSSTDTQYF | TGTGCCAGCAGCGGGCAAGCTGGGAGTAGCACAGATACGCAGTATTTT
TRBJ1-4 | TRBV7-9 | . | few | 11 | CASSLGQLLFF | TGTGCCAGCAGCCTCGGACAGTTACTGTTTTTT
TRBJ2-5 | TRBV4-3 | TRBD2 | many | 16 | CASSHTSGRSQETQYF | TGCGCCAGCAGCCACACTAGCGGAAGATCCCAAGAGACCCAGTACTTC
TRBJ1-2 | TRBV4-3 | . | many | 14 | CASSQGTGPYGYTF | TGCGCCAGCAGCCAAGGAACAGGGCCATATGGCTACACCTTC